A selection of T cell receptor beta chains follows, all from one sample in a study of blood T cell repertoires in COVID-19. Data came from immunoSEQ multiplex PCR; TCRdb stores just in-frame clones and leaves some out. The sample carries about 270,000 clones, under 90% recorded once. The sample was peripheral blood. The receptors were sampled from a woman aged 45-60 years who had recovered from COVID-19. Each CDR3 is given with its conserved first and last residue. A D gene is named only where the DNA matches it firmly. Clone size, where shown, is once, few, many, or a class for clones that have expanded.

CDR3 protein: CASGLRGRDYEQYF
CDR3 DNA: TGTGCCAGCGGCCTGAGGGGGCGCGATTACGAGCAGTACTTC
clone size: -
D gene: TRBD1
J gene: TRBJ2-7
V gene: TRBV6-5

CDR3 protein: CASSPTGFTGELFF
CDR3 DNA: TGTGCCAGCTCACCTACAGGGTTTACCGGGGAGCTGTTTTTT
clone size: -
D gene: -
J gene: TRBJ2-2
V gene: TRBV18

CDR3 protein: CARPGGSGNQPQHF
CDR3 DNA: TGTGCCAGACCAGGGGGCTCAGGCAATCAGCCCCAGCATTTT
clone size: -
D gene: -
J gene: TRBJ1-5
V gene: TRBV21-1

CDR3 protein: CASSSTSGADTQYF
CDR3 DNA: TGTGCCAGCAGTTCGACTAGCGGGGCAGATACGCAGTATTTT
clone size: -
D gene: TRBD2
J gene: TRBJ2-3
V gene: TRBV6-2/TRBV6-3

CDR3 protein: CSVEFRDNEQFF
CDR3 DNA: TGCAGCGTTGAATTCCGGGACAATGAGCAGTTCTTC
clone size: -
D gene: -
J gene: TRBJ2-1
V gene: TRBV29-1

CDR3 protein: CASSIGATGPTEAFF
CDR3 DNA: TGTGCCAGTAGTATAGGCGCTACAGGGCCCACTGAAGCTTTCTTT
clone size: -
D gene: -
J gene: TRBJ1-1
V gene: TRBV19

CDR3 protein: CASSVGMGQGATEAFF
CDR3 DNA: TGTGCCAGCAGCGTAGGAATGGGACAGGGGGCGACTGAAGCTTTCTTT
clone size: -
D gene: TRBD1
J gene: TRBJ1-1
V gene: TRBV9

CDR3 protein: CASSPGLGLLNEQFF
CDR3 DNA: TGCGCCAGCAGCCCAGGACTAGGTCTGTTAAATGAGCAGTTCTTC
clone size: -
D gene: TRBD2
J gene: TRBJ2-1
V gene: TRBV5-1

CDR3 protein: CASSGGTGSNQPQHF
CDR3 DNA: TGTGCCAGCAGCGGGGGGACAGGTAGCAATCAGCCCCAGCATTTT
clone size: -
D gene: TRBD1
J gene: TRBJ1-5
V gene: TRBV27

CDR3 protein: CASSVGLSGRIGEQYF
CDR3 DNA: TGTGCCAGCAGCGTAGGGCTGAGCGGGAGGATCGGCGAGCAGTACTTC
clone size: few
D gene: TRBD2
J gene: TRBJ2-7
V gene: TRBV9